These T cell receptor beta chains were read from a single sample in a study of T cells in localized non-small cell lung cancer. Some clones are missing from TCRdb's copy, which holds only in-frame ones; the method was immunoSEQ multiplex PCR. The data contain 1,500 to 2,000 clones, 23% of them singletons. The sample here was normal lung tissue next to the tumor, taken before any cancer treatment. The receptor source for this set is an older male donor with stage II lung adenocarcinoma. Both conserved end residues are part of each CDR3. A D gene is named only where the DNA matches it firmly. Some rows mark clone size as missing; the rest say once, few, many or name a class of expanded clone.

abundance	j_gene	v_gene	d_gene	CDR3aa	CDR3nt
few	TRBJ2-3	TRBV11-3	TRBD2	CASSLGSSGIQGTDTQYF	TGTGCCAGCAGCTTAGGGTCTAGCGGGATTCAGGGCACAGATACGCAGTATTTT
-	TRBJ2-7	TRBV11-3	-	CASSSSGTGTYEQYF	TGTGCCAGCAGCTCGTCCGGGACGGGAACCTACGAGCAGTACTTC
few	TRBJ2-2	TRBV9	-	CASTRESGNGELFF	TGTGCCAGCACGAGGGAGTCCGGGAACGGGGAGCTGTTTTTT
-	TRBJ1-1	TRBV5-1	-	CASRGDWENTEAFF	TGCGCCAGCAGAGGGGACTGGGAGAACACTGAAGCTTTCTTT
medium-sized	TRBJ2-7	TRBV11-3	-	CASSQGGRGSYEQYF	TGTGCCAGCAGCCAAGGGGGGCGCGGTTCCTACGAGCAGTACTTC
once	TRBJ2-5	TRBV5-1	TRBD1	CASSMGQGEETQYF	TGCGCCAGCAGCATGGGACAGGGTGAGGAGACCCAGTACTTC
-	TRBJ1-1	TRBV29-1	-	CSVEDLRGGKMNTEAFF	TGCAGCGTTGAAGATCTTCGGGGGGGAAAAATGAACACTGAAGCTTTCTTT
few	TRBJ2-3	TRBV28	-	CASNRPSADTQYF	TGTGCCAGCAATAGACCCTCCGCAGATACGCAGTATTTT
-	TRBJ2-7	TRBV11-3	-	CASSLRGLGEDEQYF	TGTGCCAGCAGCTTAAGAGGGTTGGGAGAGGACGAGCAGTACTTC
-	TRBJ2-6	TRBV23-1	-	CASSHGTDGANVLTF	TGCGCCAGCAGCCACGGGACTGATGGGGCCAACGTCCTGACTTTC
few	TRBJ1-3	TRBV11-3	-	CASSLGQPSSGNTIYF	TGTGCCAGCAGCTTAGGACAACCGAGCTCTGGAAACACCATATATTTT
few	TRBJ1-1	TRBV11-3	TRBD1	CASSRLRGQWTEAFF	TGTGCCAGCAGCCGCCTCAGGGGGCAATGGACTGAAGCTTTCTTT
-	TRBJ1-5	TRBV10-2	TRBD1	CASGGPGQGDQPQHF	TGCGCCAGCGGGGGACCGGGACAGGGCGATCAGCCCCAGCATTTT
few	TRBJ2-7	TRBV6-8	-	CASSVQGSSYEQYF	TGTGCCAGCAGTGTTCAGGGCAGCTCCTACGAGCAGTACTTC
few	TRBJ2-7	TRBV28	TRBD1	CASRRTGSYEQYF	TGTGCCAGCAGAAGGACAGGATCCTACGAGCAGTACTTC
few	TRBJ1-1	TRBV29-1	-	CSVDDSLNTEAFF	TGCAGCGTTGATGACAGCTTGAACACTGAAGCTTTCTTT
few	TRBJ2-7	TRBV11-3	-	CASSLNVGGKTYEQYF	TGTGCCAGCAGCTTGAACGTGGGCGGGAAAACCTACGAGCAGTACTTC
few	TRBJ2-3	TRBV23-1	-	CASSPRRLGGGDTQYF	TGCGCCAGCAGCCCCCGGAGGTTGGGGGGGGGCGATACGCAGTATTTT
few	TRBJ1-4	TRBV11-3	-	CASSHAIGGRNEKLFF	TGTGCCAGCAGCCACGCCATCGGGGGGCGCAATGAAAAACTGTTTTTT
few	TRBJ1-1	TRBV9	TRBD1	CASSVEGQSNTEAFF	TGTGCCAGCAGCGTAGAGGGACAGAGTAACACTGAAGCTTTCTTT
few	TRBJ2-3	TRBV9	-	CASIAGDGDTQYF	TGTGCCAGCATAGCCGGGGATGGCGATACGCAGTATTTT
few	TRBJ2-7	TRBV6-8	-	CASSAQSNLGYEQYF	TGTGCCAGCAGTGCCCAATCAAATCTCGGCTACGAGCAGTACTTC
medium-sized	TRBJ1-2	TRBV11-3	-	CASSQGGDASNYGYTF	TGTGCCAGCAGCCAAGGGGGGGATGCGTCTAACTATGGCTACACCTTC
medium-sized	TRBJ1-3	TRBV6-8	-	CASKITNFGNTIYF	TGTGCCAGCAAAATAACAAACTTCGGAAACACCATATATTTT
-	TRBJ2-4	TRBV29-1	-	CSVVWVAKNIQYF	TGCAGCGTCGTATGGGTAGCCAAAAACATTCAGTACTTC
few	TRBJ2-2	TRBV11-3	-	CASSPGRISGELFF	TGTGCCAGCAGCCCAGGTCGGATTTCCGGGGAGCTGTTTTTT
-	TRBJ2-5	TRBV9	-	CASSPQGETQYF	TGTGCCAGCAGCCCACAAGGAGAGACCCAGTACTTC
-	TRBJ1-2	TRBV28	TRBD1	CATSRGERGYTF	TGTGCCACCTCCAGGGGGGAAAGAGGCTACACCTTC
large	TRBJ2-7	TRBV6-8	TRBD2	CASRSGLAGGVQYF	TGTGCCAGCAGGTCGGGACTAGCGGGAGGAGTGCAGTACTTC
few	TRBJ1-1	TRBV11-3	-	CASSLRAGGLMNTEAFF	TGTGCCAGCAGCTTACGGGCGGGGGGCCTCATGAACACTGAAGCTTTCTTT
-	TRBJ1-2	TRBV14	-	CASSSFRSHGYTF	TGTGCCAGCAGCAGTTTCCGGTCCCATGGCTACACCTTC
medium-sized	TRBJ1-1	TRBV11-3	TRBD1	CASSSFPGQGAAEAFF	TGTGCCAGCAGCTCATTCCCGGGACAGGGGGCGGCTGAAGCTTTCTTT
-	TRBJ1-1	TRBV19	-	CASSGSTGTEAFF	TGTGCCAGTAGTGGCTCGACAGGCACTGAAGCTTTCTTT
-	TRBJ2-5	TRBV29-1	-	CSVEMGTQETQYF	TGCAGCGTGGAGATGGGGACCCAAGAGACCCAGTACTTC
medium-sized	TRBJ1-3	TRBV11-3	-	CASSPESVGGNTIYF	TGTGCCAGCAGCCCGGAATCTGTCGGTGGAAACACCATATATTTT
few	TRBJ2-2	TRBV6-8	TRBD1	CASSYLRGGADTGELFF	TGTGCCAGCAGTTACTTGAGAGGGGGCGCGGACACCGGGGAGCTGTTTTTT
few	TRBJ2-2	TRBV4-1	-	CASSQTTRLEYTGELFF	TGCGCCAGCAGCCAAACCACCCGGCTAGAGTACACCGGGGAGCTGTTTTTT
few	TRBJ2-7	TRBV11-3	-	CASSPIGGGDYEQYF	TGTGCCAGCAGCCCGATAGGAGGGGGGGACTACGAGCAGTACTTC
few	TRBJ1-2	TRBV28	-	CASSTSDRPGGYGYTF	TGTGCCAGCAGTACCTCGGACAGACCAGGAGGTTATGGCTACACCTTC
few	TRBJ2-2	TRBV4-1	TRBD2	CASSLGLADTGELFF	TGCGCCAGCAGCCTGGGACTAGCGGACACCGGGGAGCTGTTTTTT
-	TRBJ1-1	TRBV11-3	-	CASSLGGSNTEAFF	TGTGCCAGCAGTCTTGGCGGGTCTAACACTGAAGCTTTCTTT
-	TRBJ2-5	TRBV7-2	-	CATRQTYQETQYF	TGTGCCACCAGACAGACGTACCAAGAGACCCAGTACTTC
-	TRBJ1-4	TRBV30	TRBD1	CAPDRGNEKLFF	TGTGCCCCTGACAGGGGTAATGAAAAACTGTTTTTT
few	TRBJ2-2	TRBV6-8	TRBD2	CASSTSGRSYGELFF	TGTGCCAGCAGTACTAGCGGGAGATCGTACGGGGAGCTGTTTTTT
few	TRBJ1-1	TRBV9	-	CASSVGGATEAFF	TGTGCCAGCAGCGTAGGGGGCGCGACTGAAGCTTTCTTT
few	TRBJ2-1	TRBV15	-	CATSQVPGTNEQFF	TGTGCCACCAGCCAGGTACCGGGGACCAATGAGCAGTTCTTC
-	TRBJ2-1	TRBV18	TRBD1	CASSPGQVSYNEQFF	TGTGCCAGCTCACCCGGACAGGTCTCCTACAATGAGCAGTTCTTC
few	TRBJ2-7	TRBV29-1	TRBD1	CSGVGDRLNEQYF	TGCAGCGGGGTAGGGGACAGGTTAAACGAGCAGTACTTC
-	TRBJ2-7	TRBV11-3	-	CASSLIVSAGEQYF	TGTGCCAGCAGCTTAATTGTCTCTGCGGGGGAGCAGTACTTC
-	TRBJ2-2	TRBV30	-	CAAGTASNTGELFF	TGTGCCGCCGGGACCGCTTCGAACACCGGGGAGCTGTTTTTT